The present entry profiles one TCR beta chain with its context. No antigen is known for it. This entry comes from a study of early stage breast cancer tumors. The study's findings and limits: Tumor and normal breast were distinguished via blood comparison in 14 of 16 patients. Commonly generated sequences made up most enriched TCRB sequences shared between patients.

Sequenced by immunoSEQ multiplex PCR; TCRdb stores in-frame clones only, minus some. The sample comprises about 72,000 clones, around 80% of which are singletons, and 3.5% rests with the top ten. The CDR3 totals 11 residues. Trimming took off 5 bases at V and 7 bases at J, with 6 bases between the two ends. Per germline, CDR1 SGHTS and CDR2 YDEGEE. The sample consisted of blood. The receptor's source is a person aged 55-75 years with breast cancer. The rearrangement links TRBV5-8 to TRBJ2-2; D is unresolved. Here the CDR3 DNA reads TGTGCCAGCAGGAGGCACGGGGAGCTGTTTTTT. This codes for CASRRHGELFF.